This T cell receptor (beta chain) was recorded in a study of molecular identifiers for immune sequencing clone quantification. Looking at the study overall: Naive CD8 cell RNA, from roughly 20,000 or 100,000 cells, was split five ways in replicates, with four sequenced.

The V gene end was trimmed by 0 bases and the J gene end by 6 bases; junction bases not matched to a gene: 16. Per germline, CDR1 DFQATT and CDR2 SNEGSKA (reference sequence). This CDR3 is built from 17 residues. TCRdb independently ran MiXCR on the PCR reads; one entry per CDR3 protein. In the table there are roughly 10,000 distinct CDR3 sequences, approximately 20% of which are singletons. Libraries of naive CD8 cells were prepared from approximately 20,000 to 980,000 sorted cells using 10%, 30% or 50% RNA. Naive CD8 T cell sorting was performed on the CD8+CD4-CCR7+CD45RA+ phenotype. This clonotype was recorded at least ten times.

Sequencing used naive CD8+ T cells from blood, with Jurkat cell RNA spiked in. The sample's subset: FACS-sorted CD8+CD4-CCR7+CD45RA+ naive T cells. This TCR was sampled from a human donor in good health. Some libraries in this study had Jurkat cell RNA spiked in. The chain uses TRBV20-1 and TRBJ2-7; 8 bases match TRBD2. The CDR3 bases are TGCAGTGCTAGAGATCAGCTGGGGACGGGAGGGCTCTCCGAGCAGTACTTC. Amino acid sequence: CSARDQLGTGGLSEQYF.